The source of this T cell receptor beta chain is a study of cytomegalovirus exposure and HLA in healthy donors. In the PCR, 60 Vbeta and 13 Jbeta primers were used. The repertoire was sequenced with immunoSEQ multiplex PCR; TCRdb's copy has only in-frame clones and lacks some. Here the sample spans around 200,000 clones, roughly 85% being singletons. The V end lost 1 base, the J end lost 4 bases, and 13 bases lay between the germline ends. The germline V gene encodes CDR1 LGHNT and CDR2 FRNRAP. CDR3 length: 15 amino acids. All the people who gave samples were healthy bone marrow donors. The count of this clone is one. Its antigen remains unidentified. Study outcomes and limitations: Presence/absence analysis assumed near-uniform sequencing depth across donors. Several of the most significant clusters appeared linked to common viral pathogens, based on a later analysis.

The sequence was collected from a man younger than 35 in good health and CMV-seronegative. The sequenced material came from PBMCs. The chain is built from TRBV12-5 and TRBJ1-1; weak D call: TRBD1 (5 bases). CDR3 amino acids: CASGLGQGVSTEAFF. CDR3 in DNA: TGTGCTAGTGGTTTGGGTCAGGGTGTCTCCACTGAAGCTTTCTTT. The full variable domain, its missing parts supplied by reference TRBV12-5 and TRBJ1-1, is DARVTQTPRHKVTEMGQEVTMRCQPILGHNTVFWYRQTMMQGLELLAYFRNRAPLDDSGMPKDRFSAEMPDATLATLKIQPSEPRDSAVYFCASGLGQGVSTEAFFGQGTRLTVV.